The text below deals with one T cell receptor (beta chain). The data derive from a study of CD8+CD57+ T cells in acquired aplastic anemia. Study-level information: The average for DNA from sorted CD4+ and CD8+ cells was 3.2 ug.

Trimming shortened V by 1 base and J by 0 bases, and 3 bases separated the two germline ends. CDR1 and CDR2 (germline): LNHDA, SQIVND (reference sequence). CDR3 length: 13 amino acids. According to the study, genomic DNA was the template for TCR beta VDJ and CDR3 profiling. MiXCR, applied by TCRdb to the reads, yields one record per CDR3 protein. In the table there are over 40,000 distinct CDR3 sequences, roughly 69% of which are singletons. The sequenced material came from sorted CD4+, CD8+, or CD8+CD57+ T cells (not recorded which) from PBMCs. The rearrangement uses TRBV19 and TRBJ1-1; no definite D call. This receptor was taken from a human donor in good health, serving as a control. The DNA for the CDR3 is TGTGCCAGTAGTATAGTACTGAACACTGAAGCTTTCTTT. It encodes CASSIVLNTEAFF.